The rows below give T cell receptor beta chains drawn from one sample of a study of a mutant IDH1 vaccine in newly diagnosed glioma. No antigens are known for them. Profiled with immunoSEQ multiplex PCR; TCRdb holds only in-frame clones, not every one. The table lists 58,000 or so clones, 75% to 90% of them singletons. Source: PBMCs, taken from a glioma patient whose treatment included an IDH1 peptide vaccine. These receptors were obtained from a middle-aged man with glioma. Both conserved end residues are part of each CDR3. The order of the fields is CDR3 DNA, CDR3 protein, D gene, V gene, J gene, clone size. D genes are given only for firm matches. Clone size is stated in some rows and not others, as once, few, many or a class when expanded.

TGCGCCAGCAGCCCCTCACAGGGGGCTATAGGCTACACCTTC	CASSPSQGAIGYTF	TRBD1	TRBV4-3	TRBJ1-2	NA
TGCGCCAGCAGCTGGGACAGCACCTACGAGCAGTACTTC	CASSWDSTYEQYF	TRBD1	TRBV5-1	TRBJ2-7	NA
TGTGCCAGCGGGACGGGACAGGTTTTAAATACGCAGTATTTT	CASGTGQVLNTQYF	TRBD1	TRBV27	TRBJ2-3	NA
TGTGCCAGCAGTTATTCTGTTCTGGACTCCTACGAGCAGTACTTC	CASSYSVLDSYEQYF	NA	TRBV6-5	TRBJ2-7	NA
TGCGCCAGCAGCTTGAGGGCAGGGAACACTGAAGCTTTCTTT	CASSLRAGNTEAFF	NA	TRBV5-1	TRBJ1-1	NA
TGTGCCAGCAGCGGGACCGGGACTAGCGGACCCTACGAGCAGTACTTC	CASSGTGTSGPYEQYF	TRBD2	TRBV9	TRBJ2-7	NA
TGTGCCAGCAGCCATCCAGACCGACAGGGGGCCGGGGGCTACACCTTC	CASSHPDRQGAGGYTF	TRBD1	TRBV4-2	TRBJ1-2	NA
TGTGCCAGCAGTTACTCGGCTAGCGGGAGGGAATACGAGCAGTACTTC	CASSYSASGREYEQYF	TRBD2	TRBV6-6	TRBJ2-7	NA
TGTGCCAGCTCAGGACGGACTAGCCGCGGTGGGGCCAACGTCCTGACTTTC	CASSGRTSRGGANVLTF	TRBD2	TRBV18	TRBJ2-6	NA
TGTGCCAGCAGCCAGTGGAGGGAAACCTACGAGCAGTACTTC	CASSQWRETYEQYF	NA	TRBV14	TRBJ2-7	few
TGTGCCAGCGGGGATCAGGTTATCTCTGGAAACACCATATATTTT	CASGDQVISGNTIYF	NA	TRBV2	TRBJ1-3	NA
TGTGCCAGCAGCCGGGTGGGGGGATCTGGAAACACCATATATTTT	CASSRVGGSGNTIYF	NA	TRBV5-6	TRBJ1-3	NA
TGTGCCAGCAGCCAAGAACGGGACGTACAAGAGACCCAGTACTTC	CASSQERDVQETQYF	NA	TRBV4-2	TRBJ2-5	NA
TGCAGCGTCGAGGGACAGTTTCAAGAGACCCAGTACTTC	CSVEGQFQETQYF	TRBD1	TRBV29-1	TRBJ2-5	NA
TGTGCCAGCTCACCACCAGGGGGTGATGGCTACACCTTC	CASSPPGGDGYTF	NA	TRBV18	TRBJ1-2	NA
TGTGCCAGCAGTTTAAGCACCGGGGAGCTGTTTTTT	CASSLSTGELFF	NA	TRBV28	TRBJ2-2	NA
TGCGCCAGCAGCTTGGGACGCCGACAAGAGACCCAGTACTTC	CASSLGRRQETQYF	NA	TRBV5-1	TRBJ2-5	NA
TGCAGCGTTGGGGGCGGCGGGAGCTCCTACGAGCAGTACTTC	CSVGGGGSSYEQYF	TRBD2	TRBV29-1	TRBJ2-7	medium-sized
TGTGCCAGCAGCTTAGGAGCTGGCTACACCTTC	CASSLGAGYTF	NA	TRBV11-2	TRBJ1-2	NA
TGTGCCAGCAGCTTACAGGCGCCCTTCTCTGGAAACACCATATATTTT	CASSLQAPFSGNTIYF	NA	TRBV7-2	TRBJ1-3	NA
TGTGCCAGTACCCCATCAGGCCTCCATGGCTACACCTTC	CASTPSGLHGYTF	NA	TRBV19	TRBJ1-2	NA
TGTGCCAGCAGCCAAGGGGACATCCCCACCTACGAGCAGTACTTC	CASSQGDIPTYEQYF	NA	TRBV7-2	TRBJ2-7	NA
TGTGCCAGCTCACCACCGGGGGGCGAGACCCAGTACTTC	CASSPPGGETQYF	NA	TRBV18	TRBJ2-5	NA
TGTGCCAGCTCACCAAGGACAGGGGACGAAAAACTGTTTTTT	CASSPRTGDEKLFF	TRBD1	TRBV18	TRBJ1-4	NA
TGTGCCAGCAGCCCCATTAACTTTAACTACGAGCAGTACTTC	CASSPINFNYEQYF	NA	TRBV7-8	TRBJ2-7	NA
TGTGCCAGCAGTTTCGGGGGAGAGACCCAGTACTTC	CASSFGGETQYF	NA	TRBV27	TRBJ2-5	NA
TGCGCCAGCAGATGGGGGAGCTACAAATACAATGAGCAGTTCTTC	CASRWGSYKYNEQFF	NA	TRBV5-1	TRBJ2-1	once
TGCAGCGTTGTATATTCGATAGCGAACACCGGGGAGCTGTTTTTT	CSVVYSIANTGELFF	NA	TRBV29-1	TRBJ2-2	once
TGTGCCAGCTCAGCGGGACTTACCCAAGAGACCCAGTACTTC	CASSAGLTQETQYF	NA	TRBV18	TRBJ2-5	once
TGTGCCAGCCTCTCGGGGAAATCCAAGACTGAAGCTTTCTTT	CASLSGKSKTEAFF	NA	TRBV6-4	TRBJ1-1	NA
TGTGCCAGCAGCCCGGGGACCGGACAGTATAGCAATCAGCCCCAGCATTTT	CASSPGTGQYSNQPQHF	NA	TRBV7-8	TRBJ1-5	NA
TGTGCCAGCAGCGCGGACGGTGCCTACGAGCAGTACTTC	CASSADGAYEQYF	NA	TRBV9	TRBJ2-7	NA
TGTGCCAGCTTCCCGGGGGGGCGAGGAAACACCATATATTTT	CASFPGGRGNTIYF	NA	TRBV5-5	TRBJ1-3	NA
TGTGCCAGCAGTTTAGGGCCCCTCTACGAGCAGTACTTC	CASSLGPLYEQYF	NA	TRBV27	TRBJ2-7	NA
TGCAGCGTTGAGGTCCGACGGGGGCTGGAGACCCAGTACTTC	CSVEVRRGLETQYF	NA	TRBV29-1	TRBJ2-5	NA
TGTGCCAGCAGCCCCGAGATGAGGACAGACGCCTACGAGCAGTACTTC	CASSPEMRTDAYEQYF	NA	TRBV9	TRBJ2-7	NA
TGTGCCAGCAGAAGGACAGAACAAGAGACCCAGTACTTC	CASRRTEQETQYF	NA	TRBV2	TRBJ2-5	NA
TGTGCCAGCAGCTTAATGCCGGGATCCCTTAGGGAGCAGTACTTC	CASSLMPGSLREQYF	NA	TRBV7-3	TRBJ2-7	NA
TGTGCCAGCAGTTACTCCGCCGGGCGCGGGACTGAAGCTTTCTTT	CASSYSAGRGTEAFF	NA	TRBV6-6	TRBJ1-1	NA
TGTGCCAGTAGCCGACTGGACAGGGGGGACTATGGCTACACCTTC	CASSRLDRGDYGYTF	TRBD1	TRBV19	TRBJ1-2	few
TGTGCCAGTAGTATACTAGCGGGGTACAATGAGCAGTTCTTC	CASSILAGYNEQFF	TRBD2	TRBV19	TRBJ2-1	NA
TGTGCCAGCTCACCGCGCCGGGTGGTCCAAGAGACCCAGTACTTC	CASSPRRVVQETQYF	NA	TRBV18	TRBJ2-5	NA
TGTGCCAGCAGCTATCCCGGACAGGGGGGTCAGCCCCAGCATTTT	CASSYPGQGGQPQHF	TRBD1	TRBV28	TRBJ1-5	NA
TGTGCCAGCAATCAGTGGACAGACTACAGCTACGAGCAGTACTTC	CASNQWTDYSYEQYF	NA	TRBV21-1	TRBJ2-7	NA
TGTGCCAGTAGTATAGAAGTCGCGACAGATCCTGATGGCTACACCTTC	CASSIEVATDPDGYTF	NA	TRBV19	TRBJ1-2	NA
TGCAGCGTTGTCGGTTACACTGAAGCTTTCTTT	CSVVGYTEAFF	NA	TRBV29-1	TRBJ1-1	NA
TGTGCCCCTCAGGGCCGCGAGCAGTACTTC	CAPQGREQYF	NA	TRBV6-9	TRBJ2-7	NA
TGTGCCAGCAGCAGGAGAAGGGCCGGGGAGCTGTTTTTT	CASSRRRAGELFF	NA	TRBV7-8	TRBJ2-2	NA
TGTGCCAGCAGCTCCCCGAATAGCGGAGGCGAGCAGTACTTC	CASSSPNSGGEQYF	NA	TRBV7-8	TRBJ2-7	once
TGCGCCAGCAGCCAAGATCGTACAGCGCATGGCTACACCTTC	CASSQDRTAHGYTF	NA	TRBV4-3	TRBJ1-2	NA
TGTGCCAGCAGCTTACTAGGGAGCGGGGAGCTGTTTTTT	CASSLLGSGELFF	NA	TRBV7-9	TRBJ2-2	few
TGTGCCAGCAGTTTTAGCGGTTATACCTACAATGAGCAGTTCTTC	CASSFSGYTYNEQFF	NA	TRBV27	TRBJ2-1	NA
TGCGCCAGCAGCTTGGCCGGGGGACTAGCGACCTCCTACGAGCAGTACTTC	CASSLAGGLATSYEQYF	TRBD2	TRBV5-1	TRBJ2-7	NA
TGTGCCAGCAGTGAACGGTGGGGTAATCAGCCCCAGCATTTT	CASSERWGNQPQHF	NA	TRBV2	TRBJ1-5	NA
TGTGCCAGCAGCCCCCAGGGGGCGCAGGGTGGGGCCAACGTCCTGACTTTC	CASSPQGAQGGANVLTF	TRBD1	TRBV7-2	TRBJ2-6	NA